This TCR beta chain was documented in a study of blood T cell repertoires in COVID-19. Assay: immunoSEQ multiplex PCR; the TCRdb copy retains only in-frame clones and omits some. The sample includes over 100,000 clones, over 75% seen only once; the top ten take about 4.5%. V shed 4 bases, J shed 12 bases, and the junction held 17 bases outside the gene matches. Germline V gene data show CDR1 as LGHDT and CDR2 as YNNKEL (reference sequence). The CDR3 covers 17 residues. The rearrangement joins TRBV3-1 (or the pseudogene TRBV3-2) to TRBJ2-1; 11 positions match TRBD2. This clonotype was obtained from a woman in her 70s with acute or convalescent COVID-19. The sample taken for sequencing was peripheral blood. The CDR3 bases are TGTGCCAGCAGCCCGGCGGCCACTACTAGCGGGGGAGGGGGGCAGTTCTTC. Its translation is CASSPAATTSGGGGQFF.